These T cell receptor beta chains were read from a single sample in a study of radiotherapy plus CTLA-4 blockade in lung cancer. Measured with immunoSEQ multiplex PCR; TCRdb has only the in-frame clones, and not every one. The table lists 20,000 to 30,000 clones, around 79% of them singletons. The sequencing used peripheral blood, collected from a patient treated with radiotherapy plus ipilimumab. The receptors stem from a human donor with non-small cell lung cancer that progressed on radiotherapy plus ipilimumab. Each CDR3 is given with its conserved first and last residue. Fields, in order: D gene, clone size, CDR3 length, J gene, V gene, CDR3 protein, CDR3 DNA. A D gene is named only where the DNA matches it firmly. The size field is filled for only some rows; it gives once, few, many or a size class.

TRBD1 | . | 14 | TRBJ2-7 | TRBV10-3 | CAISVGTGVYEQYF | TGTGCCATCAGTGTGGGAACAGGGGTATACGAGCAGTACTTC
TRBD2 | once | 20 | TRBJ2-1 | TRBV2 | CASRRANSGGAGLSYNEQFF | TGTGCCAGCAGGAGGGCAAATAGCGGGGGGGCGGGCCTCTCCTACAATGAGCAGTTCTTC
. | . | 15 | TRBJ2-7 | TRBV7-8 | CASSLYDYTAYEQYF | TGTGCCAGCAGCTTATATGACTACACAGCTTACGAGCAGTACTTC
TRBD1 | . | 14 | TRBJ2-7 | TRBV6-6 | CASSYGQGAYEQYF | TGTGCCAGCAGTTATGGGCAGGGGGCCTACGAGCAGTACTTC
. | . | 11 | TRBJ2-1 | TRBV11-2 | CASSSDYEQFF | TGTGCCAGCAGCTCCGACTATGAGCAGTTCTTC
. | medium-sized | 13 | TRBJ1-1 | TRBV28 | CASSLQGNTEAFF | TGTGCCAGCAGTTTGCAGGGGAACACTGAAGCTTTCTTT
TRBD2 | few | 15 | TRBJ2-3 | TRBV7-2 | CASSRLAGGEDTQYF | TGTGCCAGCAGCAGACTAGCGGGAGGAGAAGATACGCAGTATTTT
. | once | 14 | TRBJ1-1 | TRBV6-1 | CASSVGQRNTEAFF | TGTGCCAGCAGTGTAGGACAGAGGAACACTGAAGCTTTCTTT
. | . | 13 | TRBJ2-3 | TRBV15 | CATSRDPPDTQYF | TGTGCCACCAGCAGAGATCCCCCAGATACGCAGTATTTT
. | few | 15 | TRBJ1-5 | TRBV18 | CASSPQAGRSQPQHF | TGTGCCAGCTCACCACAGGCAGGTAGAAGTCAGCCCCAGCATTTT
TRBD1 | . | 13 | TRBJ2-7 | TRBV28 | CAIIDRGGYEQYF | TGTGCCATTATTGACAGGGGTGGCTACGAGCAGTACTTC
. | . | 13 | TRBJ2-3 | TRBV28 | CASSSLVSDTQYF | TGTGCCAGTAGTTCACTAGTCTCAGATACGCAGTATTTT
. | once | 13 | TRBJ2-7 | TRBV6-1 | CASSLEPTYEQYF | TGTGCCAGCAGTTTGGAACCAACCTACGAGCAGTACTTC
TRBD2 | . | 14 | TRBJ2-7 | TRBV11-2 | CASSFASGDYEQYF | TGTGCCAGCAGCTTCGCTAGCGGGGACTACGAGCAGTACTTC
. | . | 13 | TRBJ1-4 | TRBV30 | CAWSVHNNEKLFF | TGTGCCTGGAGTGTACATAACAATGAAAAACTGTTTTTT
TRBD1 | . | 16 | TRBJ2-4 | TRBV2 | CASRRDRGGTKNIQYF | TGTGCCAGCAGGAGGGACAGGGGCGGCACCAAAAACATTCAGTACTTC
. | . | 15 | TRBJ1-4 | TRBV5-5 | CASSFFGDLNEKLFF | TGTGCCAGCAGCTTTTTCGGGGACCTTAATGAAAAACTGTTTTTT
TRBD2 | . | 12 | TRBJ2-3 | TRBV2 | CASSPSGGVQYF | TGTGCCAGCAGCCCTAGCGGGGGGGTGCAGTATTTT
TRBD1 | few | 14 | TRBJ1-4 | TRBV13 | CASSKRDRREKLFF | TGTGCCAGCAGCAAGCGGGACAGGCGTGAAAAACTGTTTTTT
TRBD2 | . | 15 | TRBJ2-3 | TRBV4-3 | CASSQSLAGVDTQYF | TGCGCCAGCAGCCAATCACTAGCGGGGGTAGATACGCAGTATTTT
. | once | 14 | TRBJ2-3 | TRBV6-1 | CASFRGLGTDTQYF | TGTGCCAGCTTTAGGGGGTTAGGCACAGATACGCAGTATTTT
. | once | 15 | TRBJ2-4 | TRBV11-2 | CASSPRLTAKNIQYF | TGTGCCAGCAGCCCCCGACTTACCGCCAAAAACATTCAGTACTTC
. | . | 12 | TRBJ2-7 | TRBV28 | CASSSADYEQYF | TGTGCCAGCAGTTCGGCAGACTACGAGCAGTACTTC
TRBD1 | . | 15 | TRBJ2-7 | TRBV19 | CASSTGDRVTHEQYF | TGTGCCAGTAGTACCGGAGACAGGGTGACCCACGAGCAGTACTTC
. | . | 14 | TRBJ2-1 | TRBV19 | CASQDHRTHNEQFF | TGTGCCAGTCAGGACCACCGGACCCACAATGAGCAGTTCTTC
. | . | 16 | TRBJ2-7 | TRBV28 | CASSLWGGEVSYEQYF | TGTGCCAGCAGTTTATGGGGGGGCGAGGTGTCCTACGAGCAGTACTTC
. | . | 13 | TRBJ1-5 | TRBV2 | CASGGGYNQPQHF | TGTGCCAGCGGGGGCGGCTACAATCAGCCCCAGCATTTT
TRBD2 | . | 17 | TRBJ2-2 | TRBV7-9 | CASSYPGLAANTGELFF | TGTGCCAGCAGCTATCCTGGACTAGCAGCGAACACCGGGGAGCTGTTTTTT
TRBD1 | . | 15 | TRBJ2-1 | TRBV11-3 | CASSSSGTGGGEQFF | TGTGCCAGCAGTAGTAGCGGGACAGGGGGGGGCGAGCAGTTCTTC
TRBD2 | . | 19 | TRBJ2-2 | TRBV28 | CASSFPSGLAGADTGELFF | TGTGCCAGCAGTTTCCCCTCTGGACTAGCGGGTGCCGATACCGGGGAGCTGTTTTTT
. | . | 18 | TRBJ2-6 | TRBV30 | CAWSAKRYKQSRANVLTF | TGTGCCTGGAGTGCCAAGCGTTATAAACAAAGTCGGGCCAACGTCCTGACTTTC
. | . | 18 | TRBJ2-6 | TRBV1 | CTSSQVSLCTKRANVLTF | TGCACCAGCAGTCAGGTGAGTTTGTGCACAAAGCGGGCCAACGTCCTGACTTTC
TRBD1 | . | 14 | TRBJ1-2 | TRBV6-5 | CASSRQGSNYGYTF | TGTGCCAGCAGCCGACAGGGATCTAACTATGGCTACACCTTC